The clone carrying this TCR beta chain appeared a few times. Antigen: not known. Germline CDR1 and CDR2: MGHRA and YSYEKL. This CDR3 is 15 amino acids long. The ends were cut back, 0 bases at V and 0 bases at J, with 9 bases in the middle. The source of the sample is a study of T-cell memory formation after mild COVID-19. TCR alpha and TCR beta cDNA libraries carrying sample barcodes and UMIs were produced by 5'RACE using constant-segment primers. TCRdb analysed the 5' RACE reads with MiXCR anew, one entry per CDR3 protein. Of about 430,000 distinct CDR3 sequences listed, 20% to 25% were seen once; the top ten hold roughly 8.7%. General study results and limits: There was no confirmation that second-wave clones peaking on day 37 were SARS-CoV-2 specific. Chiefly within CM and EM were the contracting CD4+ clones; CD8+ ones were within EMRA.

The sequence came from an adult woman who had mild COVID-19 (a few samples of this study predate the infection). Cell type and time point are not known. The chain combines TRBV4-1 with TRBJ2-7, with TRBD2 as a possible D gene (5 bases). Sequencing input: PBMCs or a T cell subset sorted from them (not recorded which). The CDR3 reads CASSQDPGDSYEQYF. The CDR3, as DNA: TGCGCCAGCAGCCAAGATCCCGGGGACTCCTACGAGCAGTACTTC.